This T cell receptor beta chain derives from a study of blood T cell repertoires in COVID-19 (TCRdb year 2020). Describing the broader study: The collaborator samples originated in the United States, Italy and Spain and spanned the acute and convalescent phases of COVID-19. Sample metadata almost always included a de-identified subject ID, COVID-19 status, age in years and sex. The material from the prospective study consisted of cDNA or gDNA derived from T cells, B-cell-depleted T cells, or PBMCs. A freely available public database, intended as a resource for researchers studying the immune response to SARS-CoV-2, is where the repertoires were released. Samples came from the ongoing ImmuneRACE study (first 160 participants) plus 1,254 subjects from 6 global collaborators. Where HLA class I and class II types were available, the types were taken from metadata supplied by the sample provider, not from assay-based typing. Deeply sampled blood TCRbeta repertoires from subjects exposed to, actively infected with, or recovered from COVID-19 were included in the dataset. The paper's findings and limits, for the study overall: Clinical and demographic metadata were provided uncurated, with the amount varying by source and participant.

TCRbeta CDR3 regions were amplified from genomic DNA using the immunoSEQ Assay, a bias-controlled multiplex PCR. The authors' pipeline ran thus. The number of nucleated cells in each sample was estimated by amplification of reference gene primers within the assay. To quantify the absolute abundance of each unique TCRbeta CDR3 rearrangement, sequence reads were collapsed and filtered. For each sample, productive Simpson clonality was calculated by taking the square root of Simpson's diversity index across productive rearrangements. Sourced from immuneACCESS, this table was stored by TCRdb with only in-frame sequences that have V and J called. A share of the clones is absent; for the studies checked, an unresolved V gene accounts for under half, and the remainder has no known explanation. V, J and clone size reflect that table, while D and trimming were determined from the DNA. This sample lists almost 200,000 clones; more than 80% were detected once. The ten largest clones represent about 8.1% of the sample.

As concerns this clone: It has no known antigen specificity. No base-level quality is on record; no much larger clone is a single base apart.

In the germline V gene (reference sequence), CDR1 corresponds to SGHNT and CDR2 to YYREEE. The CDR3 has 15 amino acids, counting the end cysteine and phenylalanine. The DNA shown is the 45-base CDR3, in frame from base 1. V loses 0 bases, J loses 7 bases, and the germline ends lie 16 bases apart. Participants in the prospective study were aged about 18 to 95 years, lived in 24 United States geographic areas, and enrolled through a virtual design. In the prospective study, participants were assigned to cohorts based on the clinical history participants reported in a screening survey and a study questionnaire. Recovered participants in ImmuneRACE Cohort 3 were defined by two consecutive negative NP/OP PCR tests, clearance by a healthcare professional, or resolution of symptoms. Each participant in the prospective study had whole blood, serum and a nasopharyngeal or oropharyngeal swab collected by mobile phlebotomists. Participants in the prospective study had the option to provide additional blood draws and questionnaires over an approximately 2-month period. Before DNA extraction, prospective study blood samples were shipped either frozen or at room temperature.

This sequence was found in a woman aged 18 to 35 who had recovered from COVID-19. The rearrangement joined TRBV5-4 to TRBJ1-2, and TRBD1 may be the D gene, going by 5 matching bases. Material: PBMCs or T cells enriched from blood (not recorded which). The CDR3 loop reads CASSLERGSGTGYTF. The sequenced DNA: TGTGCCAGCAGCTTGGAAAGGGGATCGGGCACTGGCTACACCTTC.